The T cell receptor (beta chain) under discussion was sequenced for a study of shared clonotypes between healthy human individuals. The study, taken as a whole, reports: A reduction in generation probabilities was seen for non-shared clonotypes relative to those shared by all four donors.

There are a few counts of this clone. Its target is unknown. The germline CDR1 and CDR2 sequences are GTSNPN and SVGIG (reference sequence). The CDR3 consists of 13 residues. V shed 3 bases and J shed 9 bases, with 15 bases lying between them. TCRdb keeps only in-frame clones here, not all; method: immunoSEQ multiplex PCR. This table has about 1 million clones, under 80% appearing once. The clonotype originates from a man aged 18-30 years in good health. The chain links TRBV30 to TRBJ1-5; D gene uncertain. Specimen: memory CD4+ T cells sorted from blood. Sample subset: CD45RA-negative fraction. In DNA, the CDR3 is TGTGCCTGGAGCAGGACTAGCCTAGGGCCCCAGCATTTT. Translated, it gives CAWSRTSLGPQHF.